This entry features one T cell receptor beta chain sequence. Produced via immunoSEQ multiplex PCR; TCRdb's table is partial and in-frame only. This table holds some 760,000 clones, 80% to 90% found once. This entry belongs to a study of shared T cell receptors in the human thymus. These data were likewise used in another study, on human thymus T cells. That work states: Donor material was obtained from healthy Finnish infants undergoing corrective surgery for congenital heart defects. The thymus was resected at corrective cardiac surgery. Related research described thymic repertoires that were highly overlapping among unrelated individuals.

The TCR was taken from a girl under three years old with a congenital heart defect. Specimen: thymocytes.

The CDR3 nucleotides read TGTGCCAGCAGTTACGGGCTAGCGGGGGGAATTGAGCAGTTCTTC. Protein: CASSYGLAGGIEQFF. The chain is built from TRBV6-5 and TRBJ2-1, with 11 bases fitting TRBD2. V was pared by 2 bases and J by 9 bases, with 6 bases of the junction left unmatched. Germline V gives CDR1 MNHEY, CDR2 SVGAGI. The CDR3 is made up of 15 amino acids.